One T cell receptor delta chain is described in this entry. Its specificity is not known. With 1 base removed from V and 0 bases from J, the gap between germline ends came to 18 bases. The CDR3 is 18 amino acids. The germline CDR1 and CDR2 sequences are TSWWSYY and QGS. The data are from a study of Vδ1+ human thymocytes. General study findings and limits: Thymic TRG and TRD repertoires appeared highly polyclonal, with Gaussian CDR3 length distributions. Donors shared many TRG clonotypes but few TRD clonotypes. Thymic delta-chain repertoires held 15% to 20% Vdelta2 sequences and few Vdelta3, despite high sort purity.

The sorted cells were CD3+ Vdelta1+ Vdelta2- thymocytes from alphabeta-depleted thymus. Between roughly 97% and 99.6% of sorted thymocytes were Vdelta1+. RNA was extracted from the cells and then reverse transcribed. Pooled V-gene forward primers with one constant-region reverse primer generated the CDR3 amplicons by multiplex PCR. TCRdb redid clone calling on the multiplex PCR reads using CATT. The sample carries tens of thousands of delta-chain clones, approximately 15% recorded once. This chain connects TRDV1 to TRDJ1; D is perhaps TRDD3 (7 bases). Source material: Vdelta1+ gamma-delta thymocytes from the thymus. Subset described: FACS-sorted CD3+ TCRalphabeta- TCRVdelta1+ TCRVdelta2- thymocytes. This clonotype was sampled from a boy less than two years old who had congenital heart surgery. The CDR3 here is CALGEHVLLLGYTDKLIF. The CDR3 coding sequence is TGTGCTCTTGGGGAACACGTCCTCCTACTGGGGTACACCGATAAACTCATCTTT.